The TCR beta chain under discussion was sequenced for a study of cytomegalovirus exposure and HLA in healthy donors. Findings of the study overall: Later analysis indicated greater clonal expansion among HLA-associated TCR beta chains than among equally common other chains. The investigators catalogued 150 to 200 TCR beta chains as cytomegalovirus-associated. Generally TCR sequences proved uncommon, though certain public TCRs appeared in numerous donors.

Trimming pared 0 bases from V and 4 bases from J, leaving 9 bases between. The CDR3 runs 15 residues. CDR1 is ENHRY, CDR2 SYGVKD, per germline. A multiplex PCR was run with 60 Vbeta primers and 13 Jbeta primers. The method was immunoSEQ multiplex PCR; TCRdb's version includes in-frame clones alone and lacks a portion of them. The sample has 150,000 to 200,000 clones, about four fifths seen once. In the case of this clone: The antigen is undetermined.

It was healthy bone marrow donors who served as donors. Sample: PBMCs. This clonotype was obtained from a woman aged 25 to 39 in good health and CMV-seropositive. The chain is built from TRBV10-3 and TRBJ2-2; D is unclear. The CDR3 protein is CAISESGRLTGELFF. The CDR3 region has the DNA TGTGCCATCAGTGAGTCGGGCAGGCTCACCGGGGAGCTGTTTTTT.